In this sample, the clone carrying this T cell receptor (beta chain) turned up a few times. Its antigen is as yet unknown. This record comes from a study of Ad26.COV2.S vaccination and SARS-CoV-2 variants. At the level of the study: The donor participated in the COV1001 trial, in its Ad26.COV2.S arm.

TCRdb keeps only in-frame clones here, not all; method: immunoSEQ multiplex PCR. This sample yields about 350,000 clones, of which approximately 90% are seen a single time; roughly 5% belongs to the top ten. Treatment of the sample: 15 to 20 received Ad26.COV2.S at low or high dose, single or two shots; about 5 received placebo; per-sample allocation not given. Sampling occurred on day 63 after the first vaccine or placebo injection. This vaccine is an Ad26 vector that expresses the Wuhan-strain SARS-CoV-2 spike. Study-level points and caveats: It was reported that spike-specific CD8+ and CD4+ T cell responses were substantially broad after vaccination.

The CDR3 has 15 amino acids. CDR1 and CDR2 from the germline V gene are SGHTA and FQGNSA. Trimming cost V 5 bases and J 0 bases, with 8 bases left between them. The receptor comes from a person aged 18 to 65 who received the Ad26.COV2.S COVID-19 vaccine or a placebo. This rearrangement joins TRBV7-2 to TRBJ2-6; unclear D gene. The sequences come from peripheral blood, collected in a trial of Ad26.COV2.S vaccine versus placebo. CDR3 loop: CASSIGSSGANVLTF. CDR3 nucleotides: TGTGCCAGCAGCATCGGTAGCTCTGGGGCCAACGTCCTGACTTTC.